What follows is one T cell receptor beta chain and its context. This specimen comes from a study of T-cell reconstitution after alpha-beta-depleted transplantation in children. Germline V gene lookup returns CDR1 SGHRS and CDR2 YFSETQ. The V and J ends lost 3 bases and 1 base respectively, with 11 bases between them. This CDR3 has 14 amino acids. Construction of the TCRbeta library involved unique molecular identifiers. Via MiXCR, TCRdb re-called the PCR reads, giving one row per CDR3 protein. This table holds 350,000 to 450,000 distinct CDR3 sequences, about a fifth found once. J is TRBJ2-7 and V is TRBV5-1; D tentatively fits TRBD1 or TRBD2 (5 bases each). Material: PBMCs from the stem cell graft donor, obtained from the stem cell graft. The receptor was isolated from a human donor who donated a stem cell graft to a child with acute myeloid leukemia. CDR3 protein: CASSSGTISYEQYF. In nucleotides, the CDR3 is TGCGCCAGCAGCTCCGGGACCATTTCCTACGAGCAGTACTTC.